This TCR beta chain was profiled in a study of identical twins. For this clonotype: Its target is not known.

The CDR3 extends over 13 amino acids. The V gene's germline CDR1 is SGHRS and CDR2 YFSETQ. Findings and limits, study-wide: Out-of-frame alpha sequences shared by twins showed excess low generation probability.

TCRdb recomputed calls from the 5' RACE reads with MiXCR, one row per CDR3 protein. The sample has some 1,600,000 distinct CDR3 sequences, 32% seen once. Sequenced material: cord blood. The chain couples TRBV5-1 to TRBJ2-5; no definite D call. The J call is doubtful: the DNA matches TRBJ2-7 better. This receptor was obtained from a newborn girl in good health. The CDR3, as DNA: TGCGCCAGCAGCTTCCCTCGAGACTACGAGCAGTACTTC. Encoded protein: CASSFPRDYEQYF.